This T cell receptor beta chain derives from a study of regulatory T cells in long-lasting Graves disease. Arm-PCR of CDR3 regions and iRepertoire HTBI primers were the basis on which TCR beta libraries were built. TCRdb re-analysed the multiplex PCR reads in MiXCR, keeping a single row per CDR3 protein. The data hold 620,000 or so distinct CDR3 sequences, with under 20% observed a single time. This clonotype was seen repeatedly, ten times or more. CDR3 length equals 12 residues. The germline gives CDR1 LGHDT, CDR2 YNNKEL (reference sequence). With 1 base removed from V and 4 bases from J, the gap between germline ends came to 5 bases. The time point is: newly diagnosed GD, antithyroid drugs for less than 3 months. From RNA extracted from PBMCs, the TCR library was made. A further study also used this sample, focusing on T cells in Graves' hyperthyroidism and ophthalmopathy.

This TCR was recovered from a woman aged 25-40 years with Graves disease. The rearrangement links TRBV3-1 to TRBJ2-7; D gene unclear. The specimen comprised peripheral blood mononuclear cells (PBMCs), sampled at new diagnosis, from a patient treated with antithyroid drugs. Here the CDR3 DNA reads TGTGCCAGCAGCCAAGTCGGGTACGAGCAGTACTTC. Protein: CASSQVGYEQYF.